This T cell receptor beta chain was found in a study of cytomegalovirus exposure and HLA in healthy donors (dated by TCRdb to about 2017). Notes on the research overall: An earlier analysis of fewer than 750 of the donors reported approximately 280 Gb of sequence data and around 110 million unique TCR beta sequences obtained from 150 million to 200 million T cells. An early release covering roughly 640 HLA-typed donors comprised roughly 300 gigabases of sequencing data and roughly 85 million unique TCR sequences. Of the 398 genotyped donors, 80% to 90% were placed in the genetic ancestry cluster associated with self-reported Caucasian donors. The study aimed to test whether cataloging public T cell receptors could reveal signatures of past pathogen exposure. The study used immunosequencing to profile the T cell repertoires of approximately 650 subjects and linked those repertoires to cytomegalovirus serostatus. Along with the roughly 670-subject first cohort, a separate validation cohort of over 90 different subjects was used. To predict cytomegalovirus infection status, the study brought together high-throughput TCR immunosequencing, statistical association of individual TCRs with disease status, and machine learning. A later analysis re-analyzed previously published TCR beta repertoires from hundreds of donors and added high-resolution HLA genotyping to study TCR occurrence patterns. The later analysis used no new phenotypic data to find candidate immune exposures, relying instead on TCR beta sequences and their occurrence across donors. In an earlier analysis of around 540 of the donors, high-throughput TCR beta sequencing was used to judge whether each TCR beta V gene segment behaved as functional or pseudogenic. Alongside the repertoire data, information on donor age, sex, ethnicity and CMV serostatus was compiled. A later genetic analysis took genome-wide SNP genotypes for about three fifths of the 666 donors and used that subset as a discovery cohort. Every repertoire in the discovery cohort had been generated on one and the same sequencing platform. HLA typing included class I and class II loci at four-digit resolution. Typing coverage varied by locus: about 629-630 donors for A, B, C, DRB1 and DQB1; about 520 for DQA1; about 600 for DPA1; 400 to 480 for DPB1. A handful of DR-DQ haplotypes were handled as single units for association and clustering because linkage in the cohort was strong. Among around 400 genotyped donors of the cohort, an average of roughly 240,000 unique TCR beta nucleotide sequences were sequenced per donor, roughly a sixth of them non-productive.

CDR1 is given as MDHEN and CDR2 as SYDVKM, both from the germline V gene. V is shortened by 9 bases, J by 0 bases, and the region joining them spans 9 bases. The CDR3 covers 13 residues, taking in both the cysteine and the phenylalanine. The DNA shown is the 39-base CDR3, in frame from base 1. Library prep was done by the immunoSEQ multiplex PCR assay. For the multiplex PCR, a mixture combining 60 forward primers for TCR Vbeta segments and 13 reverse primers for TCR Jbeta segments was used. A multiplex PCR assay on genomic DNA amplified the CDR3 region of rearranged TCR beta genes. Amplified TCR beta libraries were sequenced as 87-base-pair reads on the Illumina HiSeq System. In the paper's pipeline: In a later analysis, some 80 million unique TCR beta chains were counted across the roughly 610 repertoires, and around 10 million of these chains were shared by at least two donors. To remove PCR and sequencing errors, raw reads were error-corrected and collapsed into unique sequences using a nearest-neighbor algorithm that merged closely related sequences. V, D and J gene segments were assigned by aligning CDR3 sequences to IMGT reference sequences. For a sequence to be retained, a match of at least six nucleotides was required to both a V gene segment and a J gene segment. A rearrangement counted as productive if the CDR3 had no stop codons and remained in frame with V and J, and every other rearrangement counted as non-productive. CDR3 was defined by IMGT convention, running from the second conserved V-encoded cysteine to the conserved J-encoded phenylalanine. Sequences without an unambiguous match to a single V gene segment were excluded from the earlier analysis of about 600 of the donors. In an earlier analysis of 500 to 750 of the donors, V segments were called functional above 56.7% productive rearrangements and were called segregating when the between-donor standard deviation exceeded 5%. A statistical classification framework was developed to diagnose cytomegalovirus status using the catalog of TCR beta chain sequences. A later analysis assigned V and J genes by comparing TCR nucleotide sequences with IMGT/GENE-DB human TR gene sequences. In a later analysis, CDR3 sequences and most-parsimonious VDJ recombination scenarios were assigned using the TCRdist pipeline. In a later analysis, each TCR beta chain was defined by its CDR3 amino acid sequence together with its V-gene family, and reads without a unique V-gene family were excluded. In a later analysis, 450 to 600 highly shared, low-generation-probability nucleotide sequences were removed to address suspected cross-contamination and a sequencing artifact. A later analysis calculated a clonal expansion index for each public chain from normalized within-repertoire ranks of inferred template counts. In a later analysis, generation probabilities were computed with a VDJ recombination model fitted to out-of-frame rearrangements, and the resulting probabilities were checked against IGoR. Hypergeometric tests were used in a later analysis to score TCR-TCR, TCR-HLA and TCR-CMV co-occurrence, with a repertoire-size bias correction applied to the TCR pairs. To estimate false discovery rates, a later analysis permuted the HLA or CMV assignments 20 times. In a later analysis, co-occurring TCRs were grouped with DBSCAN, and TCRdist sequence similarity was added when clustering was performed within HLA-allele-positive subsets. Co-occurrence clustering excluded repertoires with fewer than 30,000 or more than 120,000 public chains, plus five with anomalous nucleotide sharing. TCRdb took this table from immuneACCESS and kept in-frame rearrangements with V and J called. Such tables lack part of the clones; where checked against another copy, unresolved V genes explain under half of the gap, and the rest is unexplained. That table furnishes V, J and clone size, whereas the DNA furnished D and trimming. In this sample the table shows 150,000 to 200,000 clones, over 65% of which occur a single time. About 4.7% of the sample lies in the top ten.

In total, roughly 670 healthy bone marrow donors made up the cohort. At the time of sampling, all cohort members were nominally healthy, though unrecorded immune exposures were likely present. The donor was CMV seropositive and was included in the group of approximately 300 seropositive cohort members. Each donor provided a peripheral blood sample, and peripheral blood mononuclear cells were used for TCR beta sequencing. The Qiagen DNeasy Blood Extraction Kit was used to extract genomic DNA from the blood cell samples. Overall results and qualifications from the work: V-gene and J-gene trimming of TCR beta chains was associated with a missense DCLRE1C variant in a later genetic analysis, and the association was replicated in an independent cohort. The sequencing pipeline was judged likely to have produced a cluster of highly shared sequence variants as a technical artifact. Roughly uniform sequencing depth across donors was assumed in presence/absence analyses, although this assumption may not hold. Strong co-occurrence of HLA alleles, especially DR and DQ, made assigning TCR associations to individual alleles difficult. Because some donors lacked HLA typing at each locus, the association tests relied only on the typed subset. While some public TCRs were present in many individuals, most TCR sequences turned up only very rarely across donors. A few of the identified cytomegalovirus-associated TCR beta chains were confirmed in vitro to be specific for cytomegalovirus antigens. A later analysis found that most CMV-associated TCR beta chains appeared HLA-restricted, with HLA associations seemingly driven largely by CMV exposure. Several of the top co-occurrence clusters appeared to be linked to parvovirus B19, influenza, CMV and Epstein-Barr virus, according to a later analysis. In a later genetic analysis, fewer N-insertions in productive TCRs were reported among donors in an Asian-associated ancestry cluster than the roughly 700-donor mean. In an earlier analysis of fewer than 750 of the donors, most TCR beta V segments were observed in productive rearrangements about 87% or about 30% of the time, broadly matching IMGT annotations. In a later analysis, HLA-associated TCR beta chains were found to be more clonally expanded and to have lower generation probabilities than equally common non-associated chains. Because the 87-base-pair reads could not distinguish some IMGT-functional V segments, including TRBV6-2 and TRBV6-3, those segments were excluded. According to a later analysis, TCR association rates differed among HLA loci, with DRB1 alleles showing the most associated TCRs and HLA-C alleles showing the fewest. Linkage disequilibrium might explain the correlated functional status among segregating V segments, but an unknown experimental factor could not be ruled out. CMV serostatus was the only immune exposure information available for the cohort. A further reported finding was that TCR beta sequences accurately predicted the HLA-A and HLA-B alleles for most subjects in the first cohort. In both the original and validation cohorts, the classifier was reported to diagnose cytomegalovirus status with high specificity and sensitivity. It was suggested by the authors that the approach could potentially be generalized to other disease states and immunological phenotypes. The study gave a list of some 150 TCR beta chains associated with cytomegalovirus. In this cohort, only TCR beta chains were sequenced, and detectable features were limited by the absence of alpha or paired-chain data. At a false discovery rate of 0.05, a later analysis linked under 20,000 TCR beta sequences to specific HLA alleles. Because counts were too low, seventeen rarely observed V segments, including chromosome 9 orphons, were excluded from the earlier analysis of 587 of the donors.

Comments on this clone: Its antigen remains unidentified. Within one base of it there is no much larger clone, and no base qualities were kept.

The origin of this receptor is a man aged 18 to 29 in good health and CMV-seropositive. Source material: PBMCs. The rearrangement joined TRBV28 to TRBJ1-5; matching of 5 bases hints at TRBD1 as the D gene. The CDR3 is CASGGDSNQPQHF. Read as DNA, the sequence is TGTGCCAGTGGGGGGGATAGCAATCAGCCCCAGCATTTT.